These 18 T cell receptor beta chains originate from one sample sequenced in a study of PD-L1 blockade in urothelial cancer. The repertoire was sequenced with immunoSEQ multiplex PCR; TCRdb's copy has only in-frame clones and lacks some. Of tens of thousands of clones listed, over 80% are singletons. The sequenced sample was PBMCs, obtained around atezolizumab (anti-PD-L1) treatment. The receptors originated from a man aged 50 to 60 with urothelial cancer.

The chain couples TRBV7-8 to TRBJ1-2; tentative D call: TRBD1 (6 bases). This CDR3 contains 16 residues. V shed 5 bases and J shed 2 bases, with 18 bases lying between them. From germline, CDR1 is SGHVS and CDR2 FQNEAQ. In nucleotides, the CDR3 is TGTGCCAGCAGCACGACAGGATCCCCGCTGAACTATGGCTACACCTTC. Its protein is CASSTTGSPLNYGYTF.

The sample holds one count of this clone. This chain uses TRBV18 with TRBJ2-5, with a tentative D call TRBD1 (5 bases). Germline lookup yields CDR1 KGHSH and CDR2 LQKENI. The ends were cut back, 5 bases at V and 1 base at J, with 14 bases in the middle. This CDR3 region has 15 residues. The CDR3 DNA sequence: TGTGCCAGCTCATTGACAGTGACCTTCCAAGAGACCCAGTACTTC. Amino acid sequence: CASSLTVTFQETQYF.

The chain is built from TRBV19 and TRBJ2-3; 11 nucleotides match TRBD1. Germline loops: CDR1 LNHDA, CDR2 SQIVND (reference sequence). CDR3 length: 17 amino acids. With 4 bases clipped from V and 1 base from J, the junction kept 7 bases outside the gene matches. The CDR3, as DNA: TGTGCCAGTAGTAAAGGACAGGGGGCCTTAGGCACAGATACGCAGTATTTT. Translated: CASSKGQGALGTDTQYF. Using reference TRBV19 and TRBJ2-3 for the parts outside the CDR3, the full variable domain is DGGITQSPKYLFRKEGQNVTLSCEQNLNHDAMYWYRQDPGQGLRLIYYSQIVNDFQKGDIAEGYSVSREKKESFPLTVTSAQKNPTAFYLCASSKGQGALGTDTQYFGPGTRLTVL.

In its sample, this clone is medium-sized. The chain links TRBV6-1 to TRBJ2-7; 8 bases map to TRBD2. The CDR3 is made up of 15 amino acids. Germline loops: CDR1 MNHNS, CDR2 SASEGT. With 6 bases clipped from V and 3 bases from J, the junction kept 10 bases outside the gene matches. The CDR3 DNA reads TGTGCCAGCAGAAACAGCGGGAGAAGCAACTACGAGCAGTACTTC. Translation: CASRNSGRSNYEQYF.

The chain links TRBV5-1 to TRBJ2-1, with 7 bases fitting TRBD1. CDR3 length equals 12 residues. CDR1 is SGHRS and CDR2 is YFSETQ in the germline V gene. V trimming: 3 bases; J trimming: 9 bases; junction bases outside the gene matches: 3. CDR3 region: CASSWTGREQFF. The CDR3 DNA reads TGCGCCAGCAGCTGGACAGGCCGTGAGCAGTTCTTC.

This sequence joins TRBV11-2 and TRBJ2-3; unclear D gene. Germline CDR1 is SGHAT and CDR2 is FQNNGV. The CDR3 length is 11 residues. The germline V and J ends were trimmed by 5 bases and 5 bases, with 5 bases remaining between them. CDR3 in DNA: TGTGCCAGCAGCCTAAAAGATACGCAGTATTTT. Translation gives CASSLKDTQYF.

The chain uses TRBV11-2 and TRBJ2-7; TRBD2 matches 10 bases. Germline lookup yields CDR1 SGHAT and CDR2 FQNNGV. J was trimmed by 5 bases and V by 5 bases; bases with no gene match: 18. The CDR3 loop spans 18 amino acids. The CDR3 coding sequence is TGTGCCAGCAGCGTGACTTTGAGGCTAGCGGGGGCGAGCCACGAGCAGTACTTC. Translation gives CASSVTLRLAGASHEQYF.

This clone was seen once. The chain uses TRBV5-1 and TRBJ2-3; 10 bases line up with TRBD2. CDR1 is SGHRS, CDR2 YFSETQ, per germline. The J segment lost 4 bases and the V segment lost 0 bases, leaving 5 bases of the junction unmatched. The CDR3 loop spans 16 amino acids. The CDR3 sequence is CASSLASGGASDTQYF. The CDR3, as DNA: TGCGCCAGCAGCTTGGCGAGCGGGGGGGCCTCAGATACGCAGTATTTT.

The rearrangement uses TRBV2 and TRBJ2-7; 11 positions agree with TRBD1. This CDR3 is built from 14 residues. CDR1 is SNHLY and CDR2 is FYNNEI in the germline V gene. With V trimmed by 6 bases and J by 1 base, 2 bases remained unmatched. CDR3 protein: CASRGTGGSYEQYV. The CDR3 DNA reads TGTGCCAGCAGGGGGACAGGGGGTTCCTACGAGCAGTACGTC.

The chain combines TRBV29-1 with TRBJ1-5, with TRBD1 matching over 7 bases. J was trimmed by 3 bases and V by 7 bases; bases with no gene match: 6. CDR3 size: 13 residues. Germline assignment: CDR1 SQVTM and CDR2 ANQGSEA. CDR3 sequence (DNA): TGCAGCGCCAGGGACAGCATCAATCAGCCCCAGCATTTT. Its protein is CSARDSINQPQHF.

This rearrangement joins TRBV7-9 to TRBJ2-3, with a possible D match to TRBD2 (6 bases). Germline V gene sequence: CDR1 SEHNR, CDR2 FQNEAQ (reference sequence). V was shortened by 2 bases and J by 6 bases, with 15 bases between the two germline ends. The CDR3 is 15 amino acids. Here the CDR3 DNA reads TGTGCCAGCAGCTTAAAGGGACTTTTAGTGGATACGCAGTATTTT. Translated: CASSLKGLLVDTQYF.

The gene calls are TRBV5-1 and TRBJ1-2; 7 positions match TRBD1. Germline loops: CDR1 SGHRS, CDR2 YFSETQ. This CDR3 comprises 14 residues. Unmatched junction bases numbered 3, after V lost 4 bases and J lost 0 bases. CDR3 amino acids: CASSRGQTNYGYTF. Written as DNA, the CDR3 is TGCGCCAGCAGCCGGGGACAGACTAACTATGGCTACACCTTC. Based on the CDR3 plus reference TRBV5-1 and TRBJ1-2, the full variable domain is KAGVTQTPRYLIKTRGQQVTLSCSPISGHRSVSWYQQTPGQGLQFLFEYFSETQRNKGNFPGRFSGRQFSNSRSEMNVSTLELGDSALYLCASSRGQTNYGYTFGSGTRLTVV.

V is TRBV5-5 and J is TRBJ1-4, with TRBD1 matching 11 bases. CDR1 and CDR2 (germline): SGHKS, YYEKEE (reference sequence). Trimming took 3 bases from V and 6 from J; bases not matched to a gene: 4. CDR3 size: 15 residues. CDR3 region: CASSYRDRGYEKLFF. DNA for the CDR3: TGTGCCAGCAGCTATAGGGACAGGGGGTATGAAAAACTGTTTTTT. Combining the CDR3 with reference TRBV5-5 and TRBJ1-4 gives the whole variable domain DAGVTQSPTHLIKTRGQQVTLRCSPISGHKSVSWYQQVLGQGPQFIFQYYEKEERGRGNFPDRFSARQFPNYSSELNVNALLLGDSALYLCASSYRDRGYEKLFFGSGTQLSVL.

This sequence joins TRBV6-6 and TRBJ2-7; 8 bases are a match to TRBD2. The CDR3 has 14 residues. In germline, CDR1 is MNHNY, CDR2 SVGAGI (reference sequence). The V and J ends lost 6 bases and 4 bases, in that order; junction bases with no gene match: 8. The CDR3 DNA reads TGTGCCAGCAGCGACAGGCTAGCGGGTTACGAGCAGTACTTC. Amino acid sequence: CASSDRLAGYEQYF.

V and J are TRBV7-8 and TRBJ1-1; D is unclear. This CDR3 has 16 residues. Trimming took off 3 bases at V and 0 bases at J, with 14 bases between the two ends. CDR1 SGHVS and CDR2 FQNEAQ come from the germline V gene. The CDR3 DNA follows: TGTGCCAGCAGCTTTGGAGGCCCGGTGGTGAACACTGAAGCTTTCTTT. The encoded protein is CASSFGGPVVNTEAFF.

The chain couples TRBV6-5 to TRBJ2-1; the match to TRBD2 covers 8 bases. V shed 5 bases and J 6 bases; nucleotides not matched to a gene: 6. The germline gives CDR1 MNHEY, CDR2 SVGAGI. This CDR3 is 14 amino acids long. The CDR3 bases are TGTGCCAGCAGTCGCCTAGCGGGCGCCAATGAGCAGTTCTTC. Protein product: CASSRLAGANEQFF.

The genes are TRBV7-8 and TRBJ2-1, with TRBD2 identical over 8 bases. V gave up 1 base and J gave up 0 bases; unmatched junction bases: 2. CDR1 SGHVS and CDR2 FQNEAQ come from the germline V gene. The length of the CDR3 is 16 residues. The CDR3 nucleotides are TGTGCCAGCAGCTTAGTGGGACTAGTCTCCTACAATGAGCAGTTCTTC. Its protein is CASSLVGLVSYNEQFF.

The chain combines TRBV6-5 with TRBJ1-1, with TRBD1 matching over 8 bases. There are 15 residues in the CDR3. The germline CDR1 and CDR2 sequences are MNHEY and SVGAGI. Unmatched junction bases numbered 10, after V lost 9 bases and J lost 1 base. CDR3 sequence reads: CASHRGGKRNTEAFF. Here the CDR3 DNA reads TGTGCCAGTCACAGGGGGGGGAAACGGAACACTGAAGCTTTCTTT.